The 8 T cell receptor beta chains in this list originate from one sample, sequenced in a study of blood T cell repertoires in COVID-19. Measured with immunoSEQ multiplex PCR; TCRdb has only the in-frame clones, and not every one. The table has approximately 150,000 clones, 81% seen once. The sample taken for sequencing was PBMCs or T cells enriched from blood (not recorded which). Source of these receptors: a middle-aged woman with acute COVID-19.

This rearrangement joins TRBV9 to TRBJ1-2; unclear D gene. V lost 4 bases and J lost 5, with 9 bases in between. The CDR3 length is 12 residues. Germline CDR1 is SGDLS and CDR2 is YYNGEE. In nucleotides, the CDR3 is TGTGCCAGCAGCCCCTCGGGGTATGGCTACACCTTC. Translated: CASSPSGYGYTF.

CDR3 in DNA: TGTGCCAGCAGCGCAGCCTACACGGGGACAGATACGCAGTATTTT. Its protein is CASSAAYTGTDTQYF. The chain joins TRBV9 to TRBJ2-3; tentatively, D is TRBD2 (5 bases). The germline V gene encodes CDR1 SGDLS and CDR2 YYNGEE. The CDR3 has 15 residues. Trimming cost V 3 bases and J 3 bases, with 14 bases left between them. The whole variable domain, remainder taken from reference TRBV9 and TRBJ2-3, is DSGVTQTPKHLITATGQRVTLRCSPRSGDLSVYWYQQSLDQGLQFLIQYYNGEERAKGNILERFSAQQFPDLHSELNLSSLELGDSALYFCASSAAYTGTDTQYFGPGTRLTVL.

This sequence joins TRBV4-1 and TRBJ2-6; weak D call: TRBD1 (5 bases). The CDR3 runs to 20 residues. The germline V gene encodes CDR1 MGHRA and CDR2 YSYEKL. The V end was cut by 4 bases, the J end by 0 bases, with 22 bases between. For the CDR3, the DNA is TGCGCCAGCAGCCCGATTTTTAGACAGACACCTACCTCTGGGGCCAACGTCCTGACTTTC. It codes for CASSPIFRQTPTSGANVLTF.

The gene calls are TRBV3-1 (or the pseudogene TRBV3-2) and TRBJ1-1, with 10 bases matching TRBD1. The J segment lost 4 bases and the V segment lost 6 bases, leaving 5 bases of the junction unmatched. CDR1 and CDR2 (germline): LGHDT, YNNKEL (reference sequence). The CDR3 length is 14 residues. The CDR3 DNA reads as TGTGCCAGCAGTGACAGGGGGCTGGTCACTGAAGCTTTCTTT. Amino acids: CASSDRGLVTEAFF.

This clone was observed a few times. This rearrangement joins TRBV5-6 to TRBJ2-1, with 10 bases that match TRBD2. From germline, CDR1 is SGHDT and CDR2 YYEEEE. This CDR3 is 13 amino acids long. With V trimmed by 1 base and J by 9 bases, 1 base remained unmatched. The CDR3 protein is CASSLWTSGEQFF. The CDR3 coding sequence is TGTGCCAGCAGCTTGTGGACTAGCGGTGAGCAGTTCTTC. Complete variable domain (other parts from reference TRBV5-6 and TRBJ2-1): DAGVTQSPTHLIKTRGQQVTLRCSPKSGHDTVSWYQQALGQGPQFIFQYYEEEERQRGNFPDRFSGHQFPNYSSELNVNALLLGDSALYLCASSLWTSGEQFFGPGTRLTVL.

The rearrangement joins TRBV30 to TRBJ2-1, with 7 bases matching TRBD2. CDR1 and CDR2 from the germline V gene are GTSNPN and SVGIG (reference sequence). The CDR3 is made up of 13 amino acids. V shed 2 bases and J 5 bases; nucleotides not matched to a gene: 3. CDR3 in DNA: TGTGCCTGGAGTATAGCGGGCCACAATGAGCAGTTCTTC. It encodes CAWSIAGHNEQFF.

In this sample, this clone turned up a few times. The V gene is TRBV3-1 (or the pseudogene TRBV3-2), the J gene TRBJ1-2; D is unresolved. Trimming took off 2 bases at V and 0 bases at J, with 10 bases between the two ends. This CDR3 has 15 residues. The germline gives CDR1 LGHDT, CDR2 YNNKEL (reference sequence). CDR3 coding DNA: TGTGCCAGCAGCCAATGGGGAGAAGCTAACTATGGCTACACCTTC. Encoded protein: CASSQWGEANYGYTF.

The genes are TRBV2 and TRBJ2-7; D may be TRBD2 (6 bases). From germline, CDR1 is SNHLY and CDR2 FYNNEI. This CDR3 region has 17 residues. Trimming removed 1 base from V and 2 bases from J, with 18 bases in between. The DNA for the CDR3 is TGTGCCAGCAGTGAAGAGATCGAAGGGAGGCGGACCTACGAGCAGTACTTC. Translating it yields CASSEEIEGRRTYEQYF.